One sample yielded the 21 T cell receptor beta chains listed below, sequenced in a study of CD8+ T cells in alopecia areata (dated by TCRdb to the late 2010s). In the paper's terms, the time point label means: baseline before oral tofacitinib. The library came from the immunoSEQ multiplex PCR assay. RNA was extracted from all samples and reverse transcribed into cDNA as template for TCR sequencing. Drawn from immuneACCESS, this table holds only the in-frame rearrangements with V and J called that TCRdb kept. Clones are partly lost; checked studies trace under half to an unresolved V gene and leave the rest unexplained. This sample is represented by 130,000 or so clones; 49% of them were singletons. The leading ten clones occupy roughly a sixth of the sample. Sample: CD8+ T cells sorted from blood, taken at week 0. The receptors here all came from a human donor with alopecia areata.

V is TRBV6-5 and J is TRBJ2-6, with 7 bases lining up with TRBD2. CDR3 size: 15 residues. CDR1 and CDR2 (germline): MNHEY, SVGAGI. J was trimmed by 4 bases and V by 7 bases; bases with no gene match: 7. The DNA of the CDR3 is TGTGCCAGCATGGGGGGGGTGACCGGGGCCAACGTCCTGACTTTC. It encodes CASMGGVTGANVLTF.

The J gene is TRBJ2-2, the V gene TRBV29-1; 8 bases match TRBD1. V shed 1 base and J 1 base; nucleotides not matched to a gene: 2. The CDR3 contains 15 residues. Germline V gives CDR1 SQVTM, CDR2 ANQGSEA. CDR3 in DNA: TGCAGCGTTGAAGGCAGGGGGCTGAACACCGGGGAGCTGTTTTTT. Its protein is CSVEGRGLNTGELFF.

The rearrangement joins TRBV29-1 to TRBJ2-7; 9 bases are a match to TRBD1. Germline trimming cut 5 bases from V and 0 bases from J; bases unmatched to any gene: 5. This CDR3 is built from 14 residues. Germline CDR1 SQVTM, CDR2 ANQGSEA. The DNA of the CDR3 is TGCAGCGTTTATGACAGGGGGGACTCCTACGAGCAGTACTTC. Encoded protein: CSVYDRGDSYEQYF.

V and J are TRBV7-2 and TRBJ1-1, with D uncertain. CDR1 is SGHTA and CDR2 is FQGNSA in the germline V gene. Trimming removed 0 bases from V and 1 base from J, with 6 bases in between. This CDR3 is 14 amino acids long. The CDR3 protein is CASSLAVQNTEAFF. The CDR3 DNA is TGTGCCAGCAGCTTAGCTGTACAGAACACTGAAGCTTTCTTT.

About this clone: One junction end disagrees with the germline gene, perhaps due to a read error. V and J are TRBV11-2 and TRBJ1-6; D gene unclear. The CDR3 loop spans 16 amino acids. Germline CDR1 SGHAT, CDR2 FQNNGV. For the CDR3, the DNA is TGCGCCAGCAGCCACCGGCGCACAGCAGGAAATTCACCCCTCCACTTT. Translating gives CASSHRRTAGNSPLHF.

To note about this clone: The sample has other DNA sequences that encode this CDR3 too. This chain joins TRBV6-5 and TRBJ2-5, with 8 bases that match TRBD1. J lost 3 bases, V lost 5 bases, and 2 bases had no gene match. The CDR3 is 13 amino acids. From germline, CDR1 is MNHEY and CDR2 SVGAGI. The CDR3 region is CASSPDREETQYF. The DNA of the CDR3 is TGTGCCAGCAGTCCGGACAGGGAAGAGACCCAGTACTTC.

The J gene is TRBJ1-1, the V gene TRBV5-6, with D perhaps TRBD1 (6 bases). V was pared by 4 bases and J by 4 bases, with 11 bases between. The CDR3 has 13 amino acids. Germline lookup yields CDR1 SGHDT and CDR2 YYEEEE. Here the CDR3 DNA reads TGTGCCAGCAGCCAGACAGGTATCACTGAAGCTTTCTTT. Encoded protein: CASSQTGITEAFF.

The DNA for the CDR3 is TGTGCCTGGAGTACGGGTGTGCACACTGAAGCTTTCTTT. Its translation: CAWSTGVHTEAFF. The genes are TRBV30 and TRBJ1-1; D is undetermined. Germline values: CDR1 GTSNPN, CDR2 SVGIG (reference sequence). This CDR3 is 13 amino acids long. Trimming cost V 2 bases and J 3 bases, with 10 bases left between them.

The chain links TRBV9 to TRBJ1-5, with D possibly TRBD1 on 5 matching bases. V was clipped by 4 bases and J by 7 bases, with 12 bases between them. This CDR3 contains 13 residues. Per germline, CDR1 SGDLS and CDR2 YYNGEE. CDR3 loop: CASSPDNHQPQHF. The CDR3 region has the DNA TGTGCCAGCAGCCCGGACAATCACCAGCCCCAGCATTTT.

This CDR3 reads CSVEAENTDTQYF. In nucleotides, the CDR3 is TGCAGCGTTGAGGCAGAAAACACAGATACGCAGTATTTT. The chain carries TRBV29-1 and TRBJ2-3; no firm D call. Trimming stripped 3 bases from V and 2 bases from J, with 9 bases between. The CDR3 covers 13 residues. CDR1 and CDR2 from the germline V gene are SQVTM and ANQGSEA.

Points on this clone: The identical CDR3 is also encoded by other nucleotide sequences in the sample. The V gene is TRBV7-9, the J gene TRBJ1-2, with TRBD1 matching 10 bases. This CDR3 contains 14 residues. Trimming removed 1 base from V and 8 bases from J; junction bases left unmatched: 4. CDR1 and CDR2 from the germline V gene are SEHNR and FQNEAQ (reference sequence). The CDR3 loop is CASSLGQGAGGYTF. The DNA for the CDR3 is TGTGCCAGCAGCTTAGGACAGGGGGCTGGCGGCTACACCTTC.

The chain has TRBV7-8 and TRBJ2-1; no definite D call. The V and J ends lost 5 bases and 2 bases respectively, with 16 bases between them. The CDR3 loop spans 16 amino acids. Germline CDR1 SGHVS, CDR2 FQNEAQ. DNA for the CDR3: TGTGCCAGCAGCCCCGTAAACAGTGACACCTACAATGAGCAGTTCTTC. Its protein product is CASSPVNSDTYNEQFF.

This clone was detected only once. The chain links TRBV4-1 to TRBJ2-7; 10 positions agree with TRBD2. This CDR3 has 15 residues. Germline V gene lookup returns CDR1 MGHRA and CDR2 YSYEKL. Germline trimming cut 4 bases from V and 2 bases from J; bases unmatched to any gene: 5. CDR3 protein: CASSLGLADTYEQYF. The CDR3 DNA sequence: TGCGCCAGCAGCCTAGGACTAGCGGACACCTACGAGCAGTACTTC.

This clone turned up a few times. CDR3 sequence: CSAILTGSHPIDLLHF. In DNA, the CDR3 is TGCAGCGCTATCTTGACAGGGTCCCATCCTATCGATCTCCTCCACTTT. This chain connects TRBV29-1 to TRBJ1-6; 7 bases are a match to TRBD1. V lost 7 bases, J lost 15 bases, and 24 bases stayed unmatched. CDR1 and CDR2 (germline): SQVTM, ANQGSEA. The CDR3 covers 16 residues.

This clone has just a few counts. As DNA, the CDR3 is TGTGCCAGTAGGACCGGGACAGGTGTTTCCTACAATGAGCAGTTCTTC. It specifies CASRTGTGVSYNEQFF. The chain employs TRBV19 and TRBJ2-1, with 8 bases lining up with TRBD1. V was pared by 6 bases and J by 1 base, with 8 bases of the junction left unmatched. The CDR3 spans 16 residues. Looked up from germline, CDR1 is LNHDA and CDR2 is SQIVND (reference sequence).

The J gene is TRBJ2-6, the V gene TRBV10-3, with D perhaps matching TRBD2 (5 bases). The V end lost 2 bases, the J end lost 0 bases, and 11 bases lay between the germline ends. The CDR3 totals 17 residues. Germline V lookup: CDR1 ENHRY, CDR2 SYGVKD. CDR3 residues: CAISELATYSGANVLTF. In nucleotides, the CDR3 is TGTGCCATCAGTGAGCTAGCCACCTACTCTGGGGCCAACGTCCTGACTTTC.

The chain employs TRBV9 and TRBJ2-5; D gene unclear. Deletions cut 0 bases from V and 5 bases from J, with 11 bases between. The germline V gene has CDR1 SGDLS and CDR2 YYNGEE. The length of the CDR3 is 14 residues. The CDR3 nucleotides read TGTGCCAGCAGCGTAGATGGTACAAGTGAGACCCAGTACTTC. Translation: CASSVDGTSETQYF.

The CDR3 reads CASSDERGDQETQYF. The CDR3 DNA sequence: TGTGCCAGCAGTGATGAGCGGGGGGACCAAGAGACCCAGTACTTC. The rearrangement uses TRBV9 and TRBJ2-5, with 9 nucleotides matching TRBD2. CDR3 length: 15 amino acids. Germline V gives CDR1 SGDLS, CDR2 YYNGEE. V dropped 5 bases and J dropped 0; count of bases not matched to a gene: 5.

This clone was counted between two and nine times. The J gene is TRBJ1-1, the V gene TRBV12-5; a possible D gene is TRBD1 (6 bases). The CDR3 sequence is 15 residues long. Germline CDR1 reads LGHNT; CDR2 reads FRNRAP. Deletions cut 6 bases from V and 4 bases from J, with 18 bases between. The CDR3 nucleotides read TGTGCTAGTGGCACTGACACAGGGTTGGTCACTGAAGCTTTCTTT. This encodes CASGTDTGLVTEAFF.

This chain joins TRBV5-6 and TRBJ1-2, with no clear D. The CDR3 loop spans 14 amino acids. CDR1 SGHDT and CDR2 YYEEEE come from the germline V gene. Trimming removed 0 bases from V and 10 bases from J, with 16 bases in between. This CDR3 reads CASSLDPPGDDYTF. For the CDR3, the DNA is TGTGCCAGCAGCTTGGACCCGCCCGGGGATGACTACACCTTC.

This chain uses TRBV4-1 with TRBJ1-5; D uncertain. V gave up 1 base and J gave up 9 bases, with 10 bases separating them. This CDR3 comprises 13 residues. CDR1 and CDR2 from the germline V gene are MGHRA and YSYEKL. The CDR3 DNA reads TGCGCCAGCAGCCAAGCCTCGCTTTTGCCCCAGCATTTT. Its translation: CASSQASLLPQHF.